A single TCR beta chain is shown here with its context. The data are from a study of blood T cell repertoires in COVID-19. The wider study: The United States, Italy and Spain were the sources of the acute and convalescent COVID-19 samples.

Original data processing: Nucleated cell counts were estimated from reference gene primer amplification. Assay: immunoSEQ multiplex PCR; the TCRdb copy retains only in-frame clones and omits some. That table gives V, J and clone size, and the DNA gave D and trimming. The table has tens of thousands of clones, over 75% seen once. This clonotype originated in a human donor in a cohort sampled during active COVID-19. Specimen: peripheral blood.

The CDR3 here is CAISESWAGTGTQYF. CDR3 nucleotides: TGTGCCATCAGTGAGTCGTGGGCAGGTACCGGGACCCAGTACTTC. The chain recombines TRBV10-3 with TRBJ2-5; D is unclear. The CDR3 spans 15 residues. V lost 0 bases, J lost 7 bases, and 15 bases lay in between. CDR1 and CDR2 (germline): ENHRY, SYGVKD.